The T cell receptor beta chain under discussion was sequenced for a study of blood T cell repertoires in COVID-19. Study-level information: Samples of COVID-19 (acute and convalescent) were obtained from the United States, Italy and Spain. PBMCs, B-cell-depleted T cells, or T cells were the source of the cDNA or gDNA that made up the material.

Method: immunoSEQ multiplex PCR; TCRdb's copy keeps in-frame clones and lacks some. The repertoire holds about 340,000 clones, with about 90% as singletons. The V gene end was trimmed by 4 bases and the J gene end by 0 bases; junction bases not matched to a gene: 7. Germline CDR1 and CDR2: SEHNR and FQNEAQ (reference sequence). The CDR3 contains 17 residues. Sequenced: peripheral blood. The chain recombines TRBV7-9 with TRBJ1-1, with 11 bases matching TRBD1. This sequence was found in a woman in her 70s with COVID-19, enrolled during active disease. CDR3 residues: CASSSDRGRWVNTEAFF. For the CDR3, the DNA is TGTGCCAGCAGCTCGGACAGGGGGCGATGGGTGAACACTGAAGCTTTCTTT.